The following is a T cell receptor (beta chain) sequence with its context. Its specificity is unknown. Stable Graves' hyperthyroidism denoted no ophthalmopathy progression over 18 months. The diagnostic basis comprised clinical symptoms, serum thyroxine and TRAb, thyroid ultrasound and orbital computed tomography. The data were taken from a study of T cells in Graves' hyperthyroidism and ophthalmopathy. Notes on the study in general: Most thyroid clonotypes expanded above 0.001 were also detected in blood.

This CDR3 comprises 12 residues. Per germline, CDR1 SQVTM and CDR2 ANQGSEA. V shed 4 bases and J 3 bases; nucleotides not matched to a gene: 3. RNA transcripts were the template for amplifying TCR beta CDR3 regions. The TCR CDR3 was amplified in a first-round RT-PCR using the HTBI primer set. TCRdb recomputed calls from the multiplex PCR reads with MiXCR, one row per CDR3 protein. The profile shows 700,000 or so distinct CDR3 sequences, about a sixth of them singletons. The chain employs TRBV29-1 and TRBJ2-7; 7 nucleotides align to TRBD1. Sequenced: blood. The receptor was isolated from a man younger than 35 with Graves' hyperthyroidism. For the CDR3, the DNA is TGCAGCGTTGGACAGGGTCACTACGAGCAGTACTTC. This codes for CSVGQGHYEQYF.